Here is one T cell receptor (beta chain) with its context. Per the germline V gene, CDR1 is GTSNPN and CDR2 is SVGIG (reference sequence). With V trimmed by 2 bases and J by 4 bases, 6 bases remained unmatched. CDR3 length: 16 residues. This sample was taken from a study of CD8+ T cells in alopecia areata. In each case, RNA was isolated and then reverse transcribed into cDNA as the sequencing template. Profiled with immunoSEQ multiplex PCR; TCRdb holds only in-frame clones, not every one. The data contain 150,000 or so clones, less than 65% of them seen just once; the ten biggest clones take up approximately 19%. The investigators collected lesional scalp punch biopsies and peripheral blood from alopecia areata patients.

This TCR was recovered from a human donor with alopecia areata. The rearrangement joins TRBV30 to TRBJ2-3; TRBD2 matches at 13 bases. The sequenced sample was CD8+ T cells sorted from blood, obtained at week 0. CDR3 region: CAWSHHTSGGADTQYF. CDR3 DNA: TGTGCCTGGAGTCACCATACTAGCGGGGGGGCAGATACGCAGTATTTT.